This T cell receptor beta chain was documented in a study of blood T cell repertoires in COVID-19. As for the study in general: Donors in the United States, Italy and Spain gave samples during acute or convalescent COVID-19.

Per the germline V gene, CDR1 is KGHDR and CDR2 is SFDVKD. J was trimmed by 0 bases and V by 9 bases; bases with no gene match: 1. CDR3 size: 13 residues. Produced via immunoSEQ multiplex PCR; TCRdb's table is partial and in-frame only. Altogether 25,000 to 30,000 clones are present, about 88% being singletons, with the ten largest covering approximately 50%. Sample: peripheral blood. This TCR was sampled from a human donor with acute or convalescent COVID-19. The donor label of this sample is uncertain. The genes are TRBV24-1 and TRBJ1-3, with 7 positions matching TRBD1. The CDR3 protein is CATSGGSGNTIYF. The CDR3 DNA sequence: TGTGCCACCTCAGGGGGCTCTGGAAACACCATATATTTT.